These 25 T cell receptor beta chains were all obtained from the same sample, sequenced in a study of cytomegalovirus exposure and HLA in healthy donors. The PCR contained 60 Vbeta and 13 Jbeta primers. The assay was immunoSEQ multiplex PCR, and TCRdb's table has in-frame clones only and misses some. Of some 200,000 clones listed, 82% were seen once; the top ten hold about 0.84%. Sequenced: PBMCs. These receptors all stem from a woman aged 18 to 35 in good health and CMV-seronegative.

CDR3 DNA sequence: TGTGCCATCAGTGAACAGCGGGGAGACAATGAGCAGTTCTTC. Protein product: CAISEQRGDNEQFF. The V gene is TRBV10-3, the J gene TRBJ2-1; 7 nucleotides agree with TRBD2. J was trimmed by 5 bases and V by 3 bases; bases with no gene match: 4. The CDR3 consists of 14 residues. Looked up from germline, CDR1 is ENHRY and CDR2 is SYGVKD.

The chain combines TRBV13 with TRBJ2-5, with 10 bases aligning to TRBD2. Germline CDR1 and CDR2: PRHDT and FYEKMQ (reference sequence). This CDR3 contains 16 residues. V was pared by 5 bases and J by 4 bases, with 10 bases of the junction left unmatched. The CDR3 here is CASSTQMLAGVETQYF. CDR3 in DNA: TGTGCCAGCAGCACACAGATGCTAGCGGGAGTAGAGACCCAGTACTTC.

In DNA, the CDR3 is TGTGCCAGCAGCCTTGCTGTGACAGGAAACACCATATATTTT. Translated, it gives CASSLAVTGNTIYF. The rearrangement links TRBV6-5 to TRBJ1-3; D remains ambiguous. CDR1 and CDR2 from the germline V gene are MNHEY and SVGAGI. The CDR3 spans 14 residues. Deletions cut 6 bases from V and 4 bases from J, with 13 bases between.

In its sample, this clone was seen once. The chain has TRBV30 and TRBJ1-1, with D maybe TRBD1 (6 bases). Trimming pared 3 bases from V and 0 bases from J, leaving 14 bases between. The CDR3 length is 15 residues. Germline loops: CDR1 GTSNPN, CDR2 SVGIG (reference sequence). CDR3 sequence: CAWRLDSYMNTEAFF. CDR3 bases: TGTGCCTGGAGGCTGGACAGTTACATGAACACTGAAGCTTTCTTT.

The rearrangement uses TRBV19 and TRBJ1-2; perhaps TRBD1 as D (6 bases). This CDR3 has 15 amino acids. V lost 5 bases to trimming and J lost 3 bases, with 16 bases between them. Germline CDR1 and CDR2: LNHDA and SQIVND (reference sequence). The CDR3 is CASSSTDSRYYGYTF. CDR3 DNA sequence: TGTGCCAGTAGTTCCACGGACAGCCGATACTATGGCTACACCTTC.

The V call is TRBV6-6, the J call TRBJ1-1, with D perhaps matching TRBD1 (5 bases). The CDR3 consists of 16 residues. Germline CDR1 reads MNHNY; CDR2 reads SVGAGI (reference sequence). V was clipped by 2 bases and J by 6 bases, with 19 bases between them. CDR3 in amino acids: CASSYNEDNPSPEAFF. The DNA of the CDR3 is TGTGCCAGCAGTTACAACGAGGACAACCCGAGCCCTGAAGCTTTCTTT.

Only a few counts were recorded for this clone. The chain employs TRBV28 and TRBJ2-1; D not certain. Trimming pared 5 bases from V and 6 bases from J, leaving 5 bases between. The germline gives CDR1 MDHEN, CDR2 SYDVKM. CDR3 length: 11 amino acids. This CDR3 is CASSPRNEQFF. The CDR3 nucleotides are TGTGCCAGCAGTCCCCGCAATGAGCAGTTCTTC.

This sequence joins TRBV2 and TRBJ2-6; unclear D gene. Germline CDR1 reads SNHLY; CDR2 reads FYNNEI. This CDR3 has 15 amino acids. Trimming shortened V by 2 bases and J by 0 bases, and 5 bases separated the two germline ends. In nucleotides, the CDR3 is TGTGCCAGCAGTGAACGGGTCTCTGGGGCCAACGTCCTGACTTTC. This encodes CASSERVSGANVLTF.

The CDR3: CASSIGSSYNEQFF. CDR3 in DNA: TGTGCCAGTAGTATAGGGAGCTCCTACAATGAGCAGTTCTTC. The gene calls are TRBV19 and TRBJ2-1; D is unresolved. V shed 1 base and J shed 0 bases, with 4 bases lying between them. The CDR3 spans 14 residues. The germline CDR1 and CDR2 sequences are LNHDA and SQIVND (reference sequence).

V usage is TRBV6-6 and J usage is TRBJ1-1, with 7 bases identical to TRBD1. The J segment lost 10 bases and the V segment lost 2 bases, leaving 10 bases of the junction unmatched. From germline, CDR1 is MNHNY and CDR2 SVGAGI (reference sequence). The CDR3 runs to 14 residues. The CDR3 DNA follows: TGTGCCAGCAGTTACCCGGGGCAGGGGGTAGGAGCTTTCTTT. The encoded protein is CASSYPGQGVGAFF.

The sample holds one count of this clone. This sequence joins TRBV6-5 and TRBJ2-7; tentative D call: TRBD1 (6 bases). Trimming left V 8 bases short and J 5 bases short, with 19 bases between. This CDR3 is built from 14 residues. Germline V lookup: CDR1 MNHEY, CDR2 SVGAGI. DNA of the CDR3: TGTGCCAGCGGCCAACAGGGAAGGTTTAACGAGCAGTACTTC. This encodes CASGQQGRFNEQYF.

V usage is TRBV9 and J usage is TRBJ2-3, with no clear D. Trimming cost V 3 bases and J 6 bases, with 11 bases left between them. The germline V gene has CDR1 SGDLS and CDR2 YYNGEE. The CDR3 has 13 residues. CDR3 in DNA: TGTGCCAGCAGCGGACTCCGGGTGGATACGCAGTATTTT. Residues: CASSGLRVDTQYF.

The chain joins TRBV5-8 to TRBJ2-3; 9 nucleotides line up with TRBD2. V lost 4 bases and J lost 2; bases outside the gene matches: 8. The length of the CDR3 is 16 residues. Germline CDR1 reads SGHTS; CDR2 reads YDEGEE. CDR3 DNA sequence: TGTGCCAGCAGCACGAAGACTAGCGGACCCACAGATACGCAGTATTTT. Translated, it gives CASSTKTSGPTDTQYF.

The chain employs TRBV18 and TRBJ1-1; 7 nucleotides line up with TRBD1. Trimming took 2 bases from V and 1 from J; bases not matched to a gene: 7. The CDR3 is made up of 16 amino acids. Per germline, CDR1 KGHSH and CDR2 LQKENI. CDR3 loop: CASSPSRGRGNTEAFF. CDR3 bases: TGTGCCAGCTCACCATCTAGGGGGCGGGGGAACACTGAAGCTTTCTTT.

This clone was recorded only once. This chain's CDR3 is CASSLVRLADTGELFF. The CDR3 DNA reads TGTGCCAGCAGCTTAGTCCGACTAGCGGACACCGGGGAGCTGTTTTTT. This chain connects TRBV7-8 to TRBJ2-2, with 9 positions matching TRBD2. The CDR3 has 16 amino acids. The junction had 3 bases not matched to a gene; V was cut back by 1 base and J by 3 bases. The germline CDR1 and CDR2 sequences are SGHVS and FQNEAQ.

The chain employs TRBV9 and TRBJ2-5; D is possibly TRBD2 (6 bases). CDR1 SGDLS and CDR2 YYNGEE come from the germline V gene. The CDR3 spans 14 residues. The V end lost 2 bases, the J end lost 7 bases, and 15 bases lay between the germline ends. The CDR3 loop is CASSVSGSEGTQYF. The CDR3 nucleotides are TGTGCCAGCAGCGTGAGCGGGTCCGAGGGGACCCAGTACTTC. Drawing the rest from reference TRBV9 and TRBJ2-5, the complete variable domain is DSGVTQTPKHLITATGQRVTLRCSPRSGDLSVYWYQQSLDQGLQFLIQYYNGEERAKGNILERFSAQQFPDLHSELNLSSLELGDSALYFCASSVSGSEGTQYFGPGTRLLVL.

This chain joins TRBV28 and TRBJ1-5, with a tentative D call TRBD1 (6 bases). CDR3 size: 14 residues. V was cut by 5 bases and J by 5 bases, with 13 bases left in between. CDR1 and CDR2 from the germline V gene are MDHEN and SYDVKM. CDR3 in DNA: TGTGCCAGCAGTCTAGGTCAGGGGTATCAGCCCCAGCATTTT. It specifies CASSLGQGYQPQHF. Using reference TRBV28 and TRBJ1-5 for the parts outside the CDR3, the full variable domain is DVKVTQSSRYLVKRTGEKVFLECVQDMDHENMFWYRQDPGLGLRLIYFSYDVKMKEKGDIPEGYSVSREKKERFSLILESASTNQTSMYLCASSLGQGYQPQHFGDGTRLSIL.

The rearrangement links TRBV7-8 to TRBJ2-1; TRBD1 might be the D (6 bases). Germline CDR1 reads SGHVS; CDR2 reads FQNEAQ. This CDR3 is 16 amino acids long. Trimming shortened V by 1 base and J by 8 bases, and 18 bases separated the two germline ends. The CDR3 sequence: CASSLVGALRGDEQFF. DNA for the CDR3: TGTGCCAGCAGCTTAGTGGGGGCCCTACGAGGCGATGAGCAGTTCTTC.

The CDR3 DNA reads as TGCGCCAGCAGCCTGGGCCGGGACAACAATGAGCAGTTCTTC. It yields the protein CASSLGRDNNEQFF. The chain has TRBV5-1 and TRBJ2-1, with D maybe TRBD1 (6 bases). Trimming stripped 4 bases from V and 5 bases from J, with 13 bases between. The CDR3 runs 14 residues. From germline, CDR1 is SGHRS and CDR2 YFSETQ.

This chain uses TRBV27 with TRBJ2-3; 8 bases agree with TRBD2. In germline, CDR1 is MNHEY, CDR2 SMNVEV (reference sequence). CDR3 length: 15 residues. The V gene end was trimmed by 6 bases and the J gene end by 0 bases; junction bases not matched to a gene: 5. The CDR3 DNA sequence: TGTGCCAGCAGCTATAGCGGGATTAGCACAGATACGCAGTATTTT. Protein sequence: CASSYSGISTDTQYF.

The rearrangement links TRBV10-3 to TRBJ1-5; no clear D gene. Trimming shortened V by 10 bases and J by 4 bases, and 20 bases separated the two germline ends. This CDR3 is 15 amino acids long. Germline CDR1 and CDR2: ENHRY and SYGVKD. The CDR3 protein is CASALSTDENQPQHF. The CDR3 nucleotides are TGTGCCAGCGCTCTGAGCACAGACGAAAATCAGCCCCAGCATTTT.

There are a few counts of this clone. The gene calls are TRBV6-1 and TRBJ2-3; no firm D call. CDR1 and CDR2 (germline): MNHNS, SASEGT. V gave up 2 bases and J gave up 1 base, with 10 bases separating them. This CDR3 has 15 amino acids. The CDR3 coding sequence is TGTGCCAGCAGTGAAACGGTCTTTGGCACAGATACGCAGTATTTT. It encodes CASSETVFGTDTQYF.

V and J are TRBV13 and TRBJ2-3; D ambiguous. V lost 1 base and J lost 8, with 13 bases in between. CDR1 PRHDT and CDR2 FYEKMQ come from the germline V gene (reference sequence). The length of the CDR3 is 14 residues. The CDR3 region is CASSLVAVMGTQYF. In nucleotides, the CDR3 is TGTGCCAGCAGCTTAGTCGCGGTCATGGGTACGCAGTATTTT.

The chain uses TRBV5-1 and TRBJ2-5; D gene uncertain. CDR1 is SGHRS, CDR2 YFSETQ, per germline. CDR3 length: 17 amino acids. Trimming cost V 1 base and J 1 base, with 17 bases left between them. CDR3 sequence (DNA): TGCGCCAGCAGCTTGTATACTTTATCGGTGTCCCAAGAGACCCAGTACTTC. Amino acid sequence: CASSLYTLSVSQETQYF.

The gene calls are TRBV4-1 and TRBJ2-2, with D possibly TRBD1 on 6 matching bases. The CDR3 contains 15 residues. The V gene lost 5 bases and the J gene lost 3 bases, with 13 bases spanning the gap. The V gene's germline CDR1 is MGHRA and CDR2 YSYEKL. The CDR3 bases are TGCGCCAGCAGCTACGAGACAGGCGACACCGGGGAGCTGTTTTTT. Its translation: CASSYETGDTGELFF.